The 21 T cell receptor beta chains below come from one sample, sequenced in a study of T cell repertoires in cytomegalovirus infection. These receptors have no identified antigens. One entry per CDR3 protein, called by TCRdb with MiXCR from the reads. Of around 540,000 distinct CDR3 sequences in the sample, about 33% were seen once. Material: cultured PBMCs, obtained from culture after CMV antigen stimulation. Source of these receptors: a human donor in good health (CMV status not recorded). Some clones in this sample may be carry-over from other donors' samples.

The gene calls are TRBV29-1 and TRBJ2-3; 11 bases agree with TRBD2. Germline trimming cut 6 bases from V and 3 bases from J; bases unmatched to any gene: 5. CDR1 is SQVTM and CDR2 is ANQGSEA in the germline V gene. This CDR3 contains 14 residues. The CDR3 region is CSVDTSGRTDTQYF. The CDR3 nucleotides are TGCAGCGTGGACACTAGCGGGAGAACAGATACGCAGTATTTT.

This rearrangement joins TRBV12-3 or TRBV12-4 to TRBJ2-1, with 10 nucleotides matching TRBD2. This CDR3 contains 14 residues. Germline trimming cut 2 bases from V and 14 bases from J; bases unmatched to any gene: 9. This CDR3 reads CASSLWSLAGDKFF. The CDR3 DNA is TGTGCCAGCAGTTTATGGTCCCTAGCGGGAGATAAGTTCTTC.

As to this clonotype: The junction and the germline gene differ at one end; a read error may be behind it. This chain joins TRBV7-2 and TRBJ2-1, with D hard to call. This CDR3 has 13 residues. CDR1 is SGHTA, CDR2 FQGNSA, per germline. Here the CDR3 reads CSSSRARLFEQFF. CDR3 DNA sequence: TGTTCCAGCAGCCGCGCTCGCCTGTTTGAGCAGTTCTTC.

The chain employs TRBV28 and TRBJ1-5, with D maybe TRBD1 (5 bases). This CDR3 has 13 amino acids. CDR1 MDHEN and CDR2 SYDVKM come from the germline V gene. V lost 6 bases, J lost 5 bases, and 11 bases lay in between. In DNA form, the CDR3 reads TGTGCCAGCAGGTACAGGACGGATCAGCCCCAGCATTTT. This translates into CASRYRTDQPQHF.

CDR3: CASSPQNDGYTF. CDR3 DNA sequence: TGTGCCAGCTCACCGCAAAACGATGGCTACACCTTC. This sequence joins TRBV18 and TRBJ1-2, with D unresolved. Germline V CDR1 and CDR2: KGHSH, LQKENI. Trimming removed 3 bases at V and 6 bases at J, with 8 bases between. The CDR3 extends over 12 amino acids. Using reference TRBV18 and TRBJ1-2 for the parts outside the CDR3, the full variable domain is NAGVMQNPRHLVRRRGQEARLRCSPMKGHSHVYWYRQLPEEGLKFMVYLQKENIIDESGMPKERFSAEFPKEGPSILRIQQVVRGDSAAYFCASSPQNDGYTFGSGTRLTVV.

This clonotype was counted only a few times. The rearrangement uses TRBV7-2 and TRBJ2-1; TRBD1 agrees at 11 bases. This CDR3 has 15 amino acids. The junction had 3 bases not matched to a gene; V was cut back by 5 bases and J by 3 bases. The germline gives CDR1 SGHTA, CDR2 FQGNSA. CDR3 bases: TGTGCCAGCAGCGCGGACAGGGGGCTCTACAATGAGCAGTTCTTC. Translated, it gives CASSADRGLYNEQFF.

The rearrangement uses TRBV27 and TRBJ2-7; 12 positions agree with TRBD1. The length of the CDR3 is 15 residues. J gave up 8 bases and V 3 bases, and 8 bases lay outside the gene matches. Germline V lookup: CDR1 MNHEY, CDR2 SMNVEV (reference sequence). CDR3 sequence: CASSFPPGQGAKQYV. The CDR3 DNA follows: TGTGCCAGCAGTTTCCCTCCGGGACAGGGGGCGAAGCAGTACGTC.

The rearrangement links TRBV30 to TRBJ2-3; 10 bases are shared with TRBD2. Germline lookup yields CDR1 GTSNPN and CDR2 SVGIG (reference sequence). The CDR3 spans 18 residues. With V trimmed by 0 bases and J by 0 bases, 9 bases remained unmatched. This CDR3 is CAWSVGAASGSSTDTQYF. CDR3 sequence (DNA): TGTGCCTGGAGTGTGGGTGCGGCTAGCGGGAGTAGCACAGATACGCAGTATTTT.

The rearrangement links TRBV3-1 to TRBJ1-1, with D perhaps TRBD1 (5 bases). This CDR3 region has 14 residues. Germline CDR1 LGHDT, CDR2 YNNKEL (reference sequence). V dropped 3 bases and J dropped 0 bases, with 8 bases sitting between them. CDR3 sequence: CASSQGRMNTEAFF. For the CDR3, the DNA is TGTGCCAGCAGCCAGGGACGGATGAACACTGAAGCTTTCTTT.

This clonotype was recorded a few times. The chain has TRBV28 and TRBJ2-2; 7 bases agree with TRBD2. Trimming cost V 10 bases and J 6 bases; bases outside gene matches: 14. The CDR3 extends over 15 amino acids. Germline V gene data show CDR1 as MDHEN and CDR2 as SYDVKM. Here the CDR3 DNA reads TGTGCCACCTCCAGCTGGCGGGAGAGGGCCGGGGAGCTGTTTTTT. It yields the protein CATSSWRERAGELFF.

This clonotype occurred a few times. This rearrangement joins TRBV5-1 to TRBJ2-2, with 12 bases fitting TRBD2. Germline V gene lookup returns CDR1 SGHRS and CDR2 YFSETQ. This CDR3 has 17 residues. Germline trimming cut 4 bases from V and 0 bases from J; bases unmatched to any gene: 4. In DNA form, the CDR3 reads TGCGCCAGCAGCAACGGACTAGCGGGGACGAACACCGGGGAGCTGTTTTTT. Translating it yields CASSNGLAGTNTGELFF.

The CDR3 sequence: CASPVAGEFDNEQFF. The CDR3 coding sequence is TGTGCCAGCCCGGTAGCGGGAGAGTTTGACAATGAGCAGTTCTTC. The chain has TRBV9 and TRBJ2-1, with 9 nucleotides matching TRBD2. V gave up 7 bases and J gave up 5 bases; unmatched junction bases: 10. CDR1 is SGDLS and CDR2 is YYNGEE in the germline V gene. The CDR3 has 15 amino acids.

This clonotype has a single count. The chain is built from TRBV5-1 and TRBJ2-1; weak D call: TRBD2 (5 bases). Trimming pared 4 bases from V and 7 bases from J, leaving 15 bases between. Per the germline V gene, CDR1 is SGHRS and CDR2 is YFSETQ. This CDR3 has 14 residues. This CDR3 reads CASSAAPSLNEQFF. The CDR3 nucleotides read TGCGCCAGCAGCGCCGCCCCTAGCTTAAATGAGCAGTTCTTC. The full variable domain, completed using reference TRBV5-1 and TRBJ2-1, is KAGVTQTPRYLIKTRGQQVTLSCSPISGHRSVSWYQQTPGQGLQFLFEYFSETQRNKGNFPGRFSGRQFSNSRSEMNVSTLELGDSALYLCASSAAPSLNEQFFGPGTRLTVL.

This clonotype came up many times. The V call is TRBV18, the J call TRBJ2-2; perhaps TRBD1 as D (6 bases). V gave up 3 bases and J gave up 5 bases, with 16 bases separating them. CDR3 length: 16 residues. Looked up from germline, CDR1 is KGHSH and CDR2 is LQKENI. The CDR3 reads CASSPMAAGETGELFF. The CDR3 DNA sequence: TGTGCCAGCTCACCGATGGCGGCAGGGGAAACCGGGGAGCTGTTTTTT.

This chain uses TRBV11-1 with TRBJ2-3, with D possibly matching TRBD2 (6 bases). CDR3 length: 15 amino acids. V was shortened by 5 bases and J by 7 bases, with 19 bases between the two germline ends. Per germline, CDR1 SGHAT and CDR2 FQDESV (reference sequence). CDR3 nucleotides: TGTGCCAGCAGCGCTACGGGAGATGGCGGGAATACGCAGTATTTT. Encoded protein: CASSATGDGGNTQYF. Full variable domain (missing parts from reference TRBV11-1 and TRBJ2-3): EAEVAQSPRYKITEKSQAVAFWCDPISGHATLYWYRQILGQGPELLVQFQDESVVDDSQLPKDRFSAERLKGVDSTLKIQPAELGDSAMYLCASSATGDGGNTQYFGPGTRLTVL.

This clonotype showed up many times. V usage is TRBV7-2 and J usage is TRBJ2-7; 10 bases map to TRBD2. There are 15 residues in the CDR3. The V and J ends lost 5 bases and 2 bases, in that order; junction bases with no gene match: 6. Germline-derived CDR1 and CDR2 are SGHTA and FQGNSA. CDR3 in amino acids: CASSPLSGRTYEQYF. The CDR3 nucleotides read TGTGCCAGCAGCCCCCTTAGCGGGAGGACCTACGAGCAGTACTTC.

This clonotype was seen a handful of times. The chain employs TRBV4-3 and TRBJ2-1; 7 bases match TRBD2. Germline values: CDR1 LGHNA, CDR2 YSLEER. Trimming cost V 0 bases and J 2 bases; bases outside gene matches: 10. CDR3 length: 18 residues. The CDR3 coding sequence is TGCGCCAGCAGCCAAGATCCCCGGGGCGGGAGTACCTACAATGAGCAGTTCTTC. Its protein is CASSQDPRGGSTYNEQFF.

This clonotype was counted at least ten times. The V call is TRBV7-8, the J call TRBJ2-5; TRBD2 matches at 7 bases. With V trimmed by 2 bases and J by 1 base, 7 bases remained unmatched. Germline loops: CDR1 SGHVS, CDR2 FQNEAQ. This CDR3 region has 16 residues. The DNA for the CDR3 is TGTGCCAGCAGCTTAACTCCGCGGGGGAGCCAAGAGACCCAGTACTTC. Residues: CASSLTPRGSQETQYF.

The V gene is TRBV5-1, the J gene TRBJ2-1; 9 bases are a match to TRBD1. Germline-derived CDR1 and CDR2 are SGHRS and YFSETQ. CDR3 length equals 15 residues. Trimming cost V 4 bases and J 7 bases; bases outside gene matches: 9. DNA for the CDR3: TGCGCCAGCAGCAATTCCCGGGACAGGGTGAATGAGCAGTTCTTC. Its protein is CASSNSRDRVNEQFF.

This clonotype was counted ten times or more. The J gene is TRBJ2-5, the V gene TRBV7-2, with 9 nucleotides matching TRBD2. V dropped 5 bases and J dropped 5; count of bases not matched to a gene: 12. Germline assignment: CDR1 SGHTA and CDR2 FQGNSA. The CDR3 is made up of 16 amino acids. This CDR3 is CASSPLLAGGPETQYF. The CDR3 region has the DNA TGTGCCAGCAGCCCCCTCCTCGCGGGAGGGCCGGAGACCCAGTACTTC. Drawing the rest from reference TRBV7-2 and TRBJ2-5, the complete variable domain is GAGVSQSPSNKVTEKGKDVELRCDPISGHTALYWYRQSLGQGLEFLIYFQGNSAPDKSGLPSDRFSAERTGGSVSTLTIQRTQQEDSAVYLCASSPLLAGGPETQYFGPGTRLLVL.

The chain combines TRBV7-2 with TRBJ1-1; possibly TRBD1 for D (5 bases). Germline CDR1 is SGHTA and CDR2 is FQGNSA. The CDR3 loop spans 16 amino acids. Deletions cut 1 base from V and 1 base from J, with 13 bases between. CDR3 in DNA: TGTGCCAGCAGCTTAGTAATGGGGGGTTGGAACACTGAAGCTTTCTTT. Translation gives CASSLVMGGWNTEAFF.